The 28 T cell receptor beta chains below come from one sample, sequenced in a study of T cells after yellow fever vaccination. One entry per CDR3 protein results from TCRdb running MiXCR on the 5' RACE reads. The table records about 53,000 distinct CDR3 sequences, approximately 7% of them present only once. Sequences were derived from CD8+ T cells sorted from PBMCs, sampled on the day of the first yellow fever vaccination. The receptors were gathered from a man younger than 35 who received the YFV17D yellow fever vaccine.

This clonotype was found a few times. The chain couples TRBV28 to TRBJ2-5, with D possibly being TRBD1 (5 bases). V lost 2 bases and J lost 7, with 17 bases in between. Looked up from germline, CDR1 is MDHEN and CDR2 is SYDVKM. CDR3 length: 15 amino acids. In nucleotides, the CDR3 is TGTGCCAGCAGTTTAGCTAGTTGGTCACAGGTGACCCAGTACTTC. Translating gives CASSLASWSQVTQYF.

This clonotype was counted many times. This chain uses TRBV6-4 with TRBJ2-3; TRBD2 matches 9 bases. The CDR3 is made up of 14 amino acids. Germline CDR1 and CDR2: MRHNA and SNTAGT. The V segment lost 0 bases and the J segment 6 bases; nucleotides outside the gene matches: 1. The chain's CDR3 is CASSDSRGGDTQYF. CDR3 in DNA: TGTGCCAGCAGTGACTCGCGGGGGGGCGATACGCAGTATTTT.

The CDR3 sequence: CASSYPTGVNSPLHF. For the CDR3, the DNA is TGTGCCAGCAGTTACCCGACAGGAGTAAATTCACCCCTCCACTTT. The rearrangement links TRBV6-5 to TRBJ1-6, with D maybe TRBD1 (6 bases). V shed 2 bases and J shed 7 bases, with 12 bases lying between them. This CDR3 has 15 residues. Per the germline V gene, CDR1 is MNHEY and CDR2 is SVGAGI.

This clonotype was picked up many times. The rearrangement links TRBV6-2 or TRBV6-3 to TRBJ2-2; D gene unclear. Between the trimmed V and J ends, which lost 0 bases and 7 bases, there was a span of 3 bases. Germline lookup yields CDR1 MNHEY and CDR2 SVGEGT. This CDR3 contains 12 residues. CDR3 bases: TGTGCCAGCAGTTACTCGGTCGGGGAGCTGTTTTTT. This codes for CASSYSVGELFF.

This clonotype was recorded at least ten times. V and J are TRBV29-1 and TRBJ2-2; 11 positions agree with TRBD1. Trimming at V came to 6 bases and at J to 4 bases, leaving 7 bases not matched to a gene. Germline CDR1 SQVTM, CDR2 ANQGSEA. This CDR3 comprises 15 residues. Written as DNA, the CDR3 is TGCAGCGTGGGATGGACAGGGGGCGTCACCGGGGAGCTGTTTTTT. Its protein product is CSVGWTGGVTGELFF.

Only a few counts were recorded for this clonotype. The V and J genes are TRBV7-6 and TRBJ1-2; no clear D. This CDR3 has 14 residues. Trimming cost V 5 bases and J 3 bases, with 13 bases left between them. Germline CDR1 reads SGHVS; CDR2 reads FNYEAQ. The CDR3 bases are TGTGCCAGCAGCCCCCAGGACTGGGACTATGGCTACACCTTC. This gives the protein CASSPQDWDYGYTF.

This clonotype was detected many times. The gene calls are TRBV20-1 and TRBJ1-1; 7 bases agree with TRBD1. V shed 7 bases and J 3 bases; nucleotides not matched to a gene: 5. The CDR3 covers 12 residues. Looked up from germline, CDR1 is DFQATT and CDR2 is SNEGSKA (reference sequence). The CDR3 DNA reads as TGCAGTGACAGGGGCGCGGACACTGAAGCTTTCTTT. As protein: CSDRGADTEAFF.

This clonotype occurred a few times. V and J are TRBV5-1 and TRBJ2-1, with 10 nucleotides matching TRBD2. CDR3 length equals 14 residues. Trimming removed 3 bases from V and 6 bases from J; junction bases left unmatched: 3. Germline V CDR1 and CDR2: SGHRS, YFSETQ. The CDR3 sequence: CASSSPSGGNEQFF. The CDR3 region has the DNA TGCGCCAGCAGCTCCCCTAGCGGGGGCAATGAGCAGTTCTTC.

V is TRBV9 and J is TRBJ2-1, with 13 bases fitting TRBD2. The CDR3 extends over 15 amino acids. Trimming took 2 bases from V and 8 from J; bases not matched to a gene: 4. Looked up from germline, CDR1 is SGDLS and CDR2 is YYNGEE. CDR3 sequence (DNA): TGTGCCAGCAGCGTCGAGACTAGCGGGGGGCATGAGCAGTTCTTC. As protein: CASSVETSGGHEQFF.

In its sample, this clonotype was seen a few times. The J gene is TRBJ2-7, the V gene TRBV6-2 or TRBV6-3, with 8 bases matching TRBD1. The CDR3 sequence is 19 residues long. The germline V gene has CDR1 MNHEY and CDR2 SVGEGT. Losses at the gene ends were 2 bases for V and 5 bases for J; bases not matched to a gene: 20. The DNA of the CDR3 is TGTGCCAGCAGTTACGAGAGGAGGACAGGGCTCTCCGGGTGGGACGAGCAGTACGTC. This sequence encodes CASSYERRTGLSGWDEQYV.

A few counts support this clonotype. This chain uses TRBV11-2 with TRBJ2-5; D is undetermined. The ends were cut back, 3 bases at V and 2 bases at J, with 13 bases in the middle. Germline-derived CDR1 and CDR2 are SGHAT and FQNNGV. CDR3 size: 15 residues. The CDR3 spells CASSFTEGEQETQYF. CDR3 coding DNA: TGTGCCAGCAGCTTTACGGAAGGAGAACAAGAGACCCAGTACTTC.

This clonotype occurred many times. The chain employs TRBV6-5 and TRBJ2-1, with D perhaps matching TRBD1 or TRBD2 (5 bases each). CDR1 is MNHEY and CDR2 is SVGAGI in the germline V gene. V was cut by 0 bases and J by 6 bases, with 6 bases left in between. The CDR3 runs 13 residues. CDR3 residues: CASSYSGANEQFF. CDR3 in DNA: TGTGCCAGCAGTTACTCCGGGGCCAATGAGCAGTTCTTC.

This clonotype appeared many times. V and J are TRBV20-1 and TRBJ1-1; a possible D gene is TRBD1 (5 bases). From germline, CDR1 is DFQATT and CDR2 SNEGSKA (reference sequence). Trimming took 1 base from V and 2 from J, leaving 11 bases between them. The CDR3 is made up of 14 amino acids. The CDR3 coding sequence is TGCAGTGCTAGAGGGCGACAGCCTAACACTGAAGCTTTCTTT. It encodes CSARGRQPNTEAFF.

The chain uses TRBV27 and TRBJ1-1; D not certain. V was pared by 6 bases and J by 3 bases, with 11 bases between. The CDR3 covers 13 residues. Germline assignment: CDR1 MNHEY and CDR2 SMNVEV (reference sequence). CDR3: CASSRTAYTEAFF. Here the CDR3 DNA reads TGTGCCAGCAGCCGCACTGCCTACACTGAAGCTTTCTTT.

J is TRBJ2-5 and V is TRBV12-3 or TRBV12-4; D is ambiguous. The CDR3 has 14 residues. The V and J ends lost 2 bases and 1 base respectively, with 8 bases between them. Here the CDR3 DNA reads TGTGCCAGCAGTTTATTGGACGGCCAAGAGACCCAGTACTTC. Protein: CASSLLDGQETQYF.

This clonotype came up many times. This chain connects TRBV15 to TRBJ2-1; D is unclear. The CDR3 runs 13 residues. CDR1 and CDR2 from the germline V gene are LNHNV and YYDKDF (reference sequence). V was cut by 8 bases and J by 4 bases, with 12 bases left in between. CDR3 loop: CATDRRGYNEQFF. DNA for the CDR3: TGTGCCACCGACCGACGAGGTTACAATGAGCAGTTCTTC.

The chain combines TRBV15 with TRBJ1-3, with 7 nucleotides matching TRBD1. This CDR3 has 16 residues. Germline V gives CDR1 LNHNV, CDR2 YYDKDF (reference sequence). With V trimmed by 5 bases and J by 4 bases, 11 bases remained unmatched. Here the CDR3 DNA reads TGTGCCACCAGCGTCGGGAACAGGGGTGTAGGAAACACCATATATTTT. Translation gives CATSVGNRGVGNTIYF.

This clonotype was picked up many times. Written as DNA, the CDR3 is TGTGCCAGCAGCCCGACAGGGGTGGGAGAGACCCAGTACTTC. Translated, it gives CASSPTGVGETQYF. The chain has TRBV11-2 and TRBJ2-5; 8 bases align to TRBD1. CDR1 and CDR2 (germline): SGHAT, FQNNGV. V was clipped by 5 bases and J by 4 bases; unmatched bases: 6. This CDR3 has 14 amino acids.

This clonotype was observed a few times. The rearrangement links TRBV6-5 to TRBJ2-1; unclear D gene. CDR3 length: 16 residues. The V end was cut by 6 bases, the J end by 1 base, with 16 bases between. Germline V CDR1 and CDR2: MNHEY, SVGAGI. The CDR3 nucleotides read TGTGCCAGCAGGCAGACCTTGGCTAGTTCCTACAATGAGCAGTTCTTC. Protein: CASRQTLASSYNEQFF.

This clonotype was counted many times. V is TRBV4-1 and J is TRBJ1-6; 7 nucleotides agree with TRBD1. CDR1 MGHRA and CDR2 YSYEKL come from the germline V gene. This CDR3 is 15 amino acids long. With V trimmed by 1 base and J by 9 bases, 6 bases remained unmatched. CDR3 nucleotide sequence: TGCGCCAGCAGCCAAGTTAACCAGGGGGGTTCACCCCTCCACTTT. Translated, it gives CASSQVNQGGSPLHF.

This clonotype was recorded many times. The chain uses TRBV4-3 and TRBJ1-1; 8 nucleotides align to TRBD1. From germline, CDR1 is LGHNA and CDR2 YSLEER. Trimming took 7 bases from V and 0 from J; bases not matched to a gene: 10. The CDR3 loop spans 16 amino acids. The CDR3 reads CASNQGAGLMNTEAFF. Here the CDR3 DNA reads TGCGCCAGCAACCAGGGGGCGGGGTTGATGAACACTGAAGCTTTCTTT.

This chain connects TRBV6-2 or TRBV6-3 to TRBJ2-2, with unresolved D. V dropped 5 bases and J dropped 3 bases, with 7 bases sitting between them. Germline values: CDR1 MNHEY, CDR2 SVGEGT. CDR3 length: 13 amino acids. The chain's CDR3 is CASSRSHTGELFF. For the CDR3, the DNA is TGTGCCAGCAGTCGGTCTCACACCGGGGAGCTGTTTTTT.

This clonotype was seen a handful of times. The chain couples TRBV10-3 to TRBJ2-1; D possibly corresponds to TRBD1 (5 bases). Per germline, CDR1 ENHRY and CDR2 SYGVKD. Trimming removed 4 bases from V and 3 bases from J, with 10 bases in between. The CDR3 has 14 amino acids. CDR3 protein: CAISGRVGYNEQFF. CDR3 nucleotide sequence: TGTGCCATCAGTGGCAGGGTAGGCTACAATGAGCAGTTCTTC.

The table lists this clonotype with many counts. The J gene is TRBJ2-2, the V gene TRBV4-2; tentative D call: TRBD2 (5 bases). Per the germline V gene, CDR1 is LGHNA and CDR2 is YNFKEQ. V was pared by 3 bases and J by 4 bases, with 12 bases between. CDR3 length: 15 amino acids. In DNA, the CDR3 is TGTGCCAGCAGCCAGGAAGGACTCGCCACCGGGGAGCTGTTTTTT. Its translation is CASSQEGLATGELFF.

This clonotype was picked up a small number of times. The chain links TRBV19 to TRBJ2-3, with TRBD2 matching 7 bases. Germline V gene lookup returns CDR1 LNHDA and CDR2 SQIVND (reference sequence). The CDR3 is 15 amino acids. V was pared by 4 bases and J by 1 base, with 5 bases of the junction left unmatched. The CDR3: CASSSGGSGTDTQYF. In DNA form, the CDR3 reads TGTGCCAGTAGTAGTGGCGGGAGCGGCACAGATACGCAGTATTTT.

This clonotype is labeled medium-sized (0.01 to 0.1%). The chain uses TRBV6-5 and TRBJ2-5; 15 nucleotides align to TRBD2. Germline loops: CDR1 MNHEY, CDR2 SVGAGI. V trimming: 0 bases; J trimming: 4 bases; junction bases outside the gene matches: 0. The CDR3 contains 16 residues. CDR3 protein: CASSYSGLAGGETQYF. The DNA for the CDR3 is TGTGCCAGCAGTTACTCGGGACTAGCGGGGGGAGAGACCCAGTACTTC.

The sample holds many counts of this clonotype. V is TRBV4-1 and J is TRBJ2-3; D is unclear. In germline, CDR1 is MGHRA, CDR2 YSYEKL. There are 14 residues in the CDR3. V dropped 4 bases and J dropped 1 base, with 9 bases sitting between them. For the CDR3, the DNA is TGCGCCAGCAGCCCCCTACCAGGCACAGATACGCAGTATTTT. Amino acid sequence: CASSPLPGTDTQYF.

This clonotype has just a few counts. The chain has TRBV6-5 and TRBJ2-2; the D gene is possibly TRBD2 (5 bases). The ends were cut back, 3 bases at V and 4 bases at J, with 9 bases in the middle. Germline lookup yields CDR1 MNHEY and CDR2 SVGAGI. CDR3 size: 14 residues. CDR3 loop: CASSYIAPTGELFF. CDR3 DNA sequence: TGTGCCAGCAGTTATATAGCGCCCACCGGGGAGCTGTTTTTT.